One sample yielded the 21 T cell receptor beta chains listed below, sequenced in a study of T cell clonality in common variable immunodeficiency. This table comes from immunoSEQ multiplex PCR, and its TCRdb copy is limited to in-frame clones, with some not included. The specimen has approximately 64,000 clones, none found just once. Sequencing was carried out using peripheral blood mononuclear cells. Receptors originate from a person aged 18 to 69 in good health.

This clone was picked up many times. Read data end 3 residues before the CDR3 end; the end is taken from the germline J gene. The chain joins TRBV5-6 to TRBJ1-2, with D possibly TRBD1 on 5 matching bases. The CDR3 totals 15 residues. Germline loops: CDR1 SGHDT, CDR2 YYEEEE. CDR3 residues: CASSSRPWGAEGYTF. The sequenced part of the CDR3 DNA is TGTGCCAGCAGCTCACGACCTTGGGGCGCAGAAGGC. Drawing the rest from reference TRBV5-6 and TRBJ1-2, the complete variable domain is DAGVTQSPTHLIKTRGQQVTLRCSPKSGHDTVSWYQQALGQGPQFIFQYYEEEERQRGNFPDRFSGHQFPNYSSELNVNALLLGDSALYLCASSSRPWGAEGYTFGSGTRLTVV.

This clone was seen many times. The CDR3 end is not reached by the read, which stops 3 residues before it; the germline J gene fills it in. This rearrangement joins TRBV6-1 to TRBJ1-6; 8 nucleotides agree with TRBD1. The junction had 3 bases not matched to a gene; V was cut back by 4 bases and J by 4 bases. Germline loops: CDR1 MNHNS, CDR2 SASEGT. The CDR3 spans 15 residues. CDR3 bases read: TGTGCCAGCAGTGCGGACAGGGCTTATAATTCACCC. The encoded protein is CASSADRAYNSP. The complete CDR3 sequence is CASSADRAYNSPLHF.

In its sample, this clone was seen many times. The CDR3 protein is CATRAGGPLQPQHF. The CDR3 DNA, read in part, is TGTGCCACCAGGGCCGGGGGACCCCTACAGCCC. This chain joins TRBV15 and TRBJ1-5; possible D gene TRBD1, 5 bases. The missing CDR3 end, 3 residues past where the read stops, is filled in from the germline J gene. The germline V gene has CDR1 LNHNV and CDR2 YYDKDF (reference sequence). V gave up 6 bases and J gave up 7 bases, with 16 bases separating them. The CDR3 length is 14 residues.

This clone has at least ten counts. The read comes to an end 3 residues before the CDR3 does, leaving the germline J gene to fill in the end. J is TRBJ2-1 and V is TRBV28; 14 bases map to TRBD2. CDR1 and CDR2 (germline): MDHEN, SYDVKM. CDR3 length equals 16 residues. V lost 5 bases, J lost 9 bases, and 9 bases stayed unmatched. The CDR3 is CASSISGTSGRAEQFF. CDR3 DNA, as far as it was read: TGTGCCAGCAGTATCTCCGGGACTAGCGGGAGAGCTGAG.

This clone appeared many times. The read halts 3 residues ahead of the CDR3 end, with the missing end drawn from the germline J gene. V is TRBV20-1 and J is TRBJ2-1; 7 nucleotides line up with TRBD2. This CDR3 contains 15 residues. Germline assignment: CDR1 DFQATT and CDR2 SNEGSKA (reference sequence). Trimming at V came to 1 base and at J to 0 bases, leaving 3 bases not matched to a gene. CDR3 loop: CSARGDYSSYNEQFF. The part of the CDR3 DNA that was read is TGCAGTGCTAGAGGGGACTACAGCTCCTACAATGAG.

In this sample, this clone turned up many times. The CDR3 is cut off 3 residues early in the read; its end comes from the germline J gene. V gene TRBV10-1 combines with J gene TRBJ2-3, with a possible D match to TRBD2 (6 bases). The CDR3 has 14 amino acids. The V end lost 3 bases, the J end lost 8 bases, and 15 bases lay between the germline ends. Germline V gene sequence: CDR1 WNHNN, CDR2 SYGVQD (reference sequence). The part of the CDR3 DNA that was read is TGCGCCAGCAGTGACATGCTAGCGCGCGGTACG. It translates to CASSDMLARGT. The complete CDR3 sequence is CASSDMLARGTQYF.

This clone has at least ten counts. The read finishes 3 residues shy of the CDR3 end, and the germline J gene is used to complete it. The chain couples TRBV28 to TRBJ2-5; 7 bases line up with TRBD1. The CDR3 spans 13 residues. The germline V gene has CDR1 MDHEN and CDR2 SYDVKM. After removal of 7 bases from V and 1 base from J, the junction contained 3 bases not matched to a gene. The CDR3 bases that were read are TGTGCCAGCACAAAGGGGGCCCAAGAGACC. Translated: CASTKGAQET. The full CDR3 protein reads CASTKGAQETQYF.

The table lists this clone with many counts. Read sequence stops 3 residues before the CDR3 end, and the germline J gene provides the missing end. The J gene is TRBJ2-1, the V gene TRBV19, with a tentative D call TRBD1 (6 bases). Germline assignment: CDR1 LNHDA and CDR2 SQIVND (reference sequence). V lost 5 bases and J lost 9, with 17 bases in between. The CDR3 extends over 14 amino acids. CDR3 residues: CASSSETGSSEQFF. CDR3 DNA (partial): TGTGCCAGTAGTTCAGAAACAGGGTCGAGTGAG.

This clone was counted many times. The read is 3 residues too short to cover the CDR3 end, so that end is filled in from the germline J gene. This chain joins TRBV14 and TRBJ1-2, with no clear D. The CDR3 is made up of 13 amino acids. Germline lookup yields CDR1 SGHDN and CDR2 FVKESK. The ends were cut back, 4 bases at V and 7 bases at J, with 13 bases in the middle. The CDR3 is CASSPTRIGGYTF. CDR3 DNA (partial): TGTGCCAGCAGCCCGACAAGGATTGGTGGC.

At least ten counts were recorded for this clone. The read terminates 3 residues before the CDR3 end, so the remaining end is supplied by the germline J gene. The chain has TRBV6-1 and TRBJ1-2, with no clear D. Germline-derived CDR1 and CDR2 are MNHNS and SASEGT. The V gene lost 0 bases and the J gene lost 7 bases, with 18 bases spanning the gap. This CDR3 comprises 16 residues. The covered CDR3 bases are TGTGCCAGCAGTGAAGCGCTTCGTCGGGTATACGGTGGC. This gives the protein CASSEALRRVYGG. The whole CDR3 region reads CASSEALRRVYGGYTF.

This clone was observed at least ten times. The CDR3 end falls 3 residues outside the read, so it is completed with the germline J gene. The chain joins TRBV5-1 to TRBJ2-1, with TRBD2 identical over 7 bases. The CDR3 has 16 amino acids. Germline assignment: CDR1 SGHRS and CDR2 YFSETQ. The V and J ends lost 0 bases and 4 bases, in that order; junction bases with no gene match: 7. The CDR3 sequence is CASSLGAGEAYNEQFF. The part of the CDR3 DNA that was read is TGCGCCAGCAGCTTGGGGGCGGGAGAAGCGTACAATGAG.

The table lists this clone with many counts. Sequencing ends 3 residues short of the CDR3 end; the germline J gene provides the rest. The gene calls are TRBV2 and TRBJ2-1; no clear D gene. The CDR3 spans 11 residues. Germline assignment: CDR1 SNHLY and CDR2 FYNNEI. Trimming shortened V by 6 bases and J by 4 bases, and 4 bases separated the two germline ends. The CDR3 DNA, read in part, is TGTGCCAGCAGCAGTTACAATGAG. Protein product: CASSSYNE. In full, the CDR3 is CASSSYNEQFF. Filled out from reference TRBV2 and TRBJ2-1, the complete variable domain reads EPEVTQTPSHQVTQMGQEVILRCVPISNHLYFYWYRQILGQKVEFLVSFYNNEISEKSEIFDDQFSVERPDGSNFTLKIRSTKLEDSAMYFCASSSYNEQFFGPGTRLTVL.

As for this clone: The CDR3 goes on 3 residues after the read ends, and that part is filled in from the germline J gene. The chain links TRBV7-9 to TRBJ1-1; perhaps TRBD1 as D (6 bases). Trimming took off 3 bases at V and 5 bases at J, with 10 bases between the two ends. Germline CDR1 is SEHNR and CDR2 is FQNEAQ (reference sequence). The CDR3 is made up of 13 amino acids. The part of the CDR3 DNA that was read is TGTGCCAGCAGCTTTACAGGGCTAACTGAA. Protein sequence: CASSFTGLTE. The whole CDR3 region reads CASSFTGLTEAFF.

This clone was found many times. The CDR3 is CASSIGALQLGEDTQYF. The CDR3 DNA, read in part, is TGTGCCAGTAGTATTGGGGCATTGCAACTGGGTGAAGATACG. V usage is TRBV19 and J usage is TRBJ2-3, with D possibly being TRBD1 (5 bases). With the read ending 3 residues before the CDR3 end, the germline J gene is used to fill in that end. CDR1 and CDR2 from the germline V gene are LNHDA and SQIVND (reference sequence). The V end was cut by 3 bases, the J end by 5 bases, with 21 bases between. This CDR3 has 17 residues.

With respect to this clone: The read ends 3 residues early relative to the CDR3; the germline J gene fills the gap. This chain uses TRBV6-2 or TRBV6-3 with TRBJ2-2, with a tentative D call TRBD2 (6 bases). The CDR3 has 15 residues. Germline V lookup: CDR1 MNHEY, CDR2 SVGEGT. Deletions cut 6 bases from V and 4 bases from J, with 15 bases between. CDR3 DNA (partial): TGTGCCAGCAGGGGGGTCGGGGGTATCACCGGGGAG. This gives the protein CASRGVGGITGE. The CDR3 in its entirety is CASRGVGGITGELFF.

This clone was seen at least ten times. The read terminates 3 residues ahead of where the CDR3 ends, so the germline J gene completes it. The chain uses TRBV20-1 and TRBJ2-7; the match to TRBD1 covers 10 bases. V shed 0 bases, J shed 6 bases, and the junction held 11 bases outside the gene matches. The germline V gene encodes CDR1 DFQATT and CDR2 SNEGSKA (reference sequence). This CDR3 contains 16 residues. CDR3 DNA (partial): TGCAGTGCTAGAGAGACAGGACAGGGGGTGTACAGCGAG. It specifies CSARETGQGVYSE. The complete CDR3 reads CSARETGQGVYSEQYF.

This clone was seen many times. The read ends 3 residues shy of where the CDR3 ends; the end is completed using the germline J gene. The chain uses TRBV7-9 and TRBJ2-5, with D unresolved. This CDR3 is 11 amino acids long. CDR1 and CDR2 from the germline V gene are SEHNR and FQNEAQ (reference sequence). Trimming took 11 bases from V and 1 from J, leaving 8 bases between them. Partial CDR3 DNA: TGTGCCTCTGCTAGCCAAGAGACC. It yields the protein CASASQET. The complete CDR3 reads CASASQETQYF.

This clone has only a few counts. Incomplete CDR3 DNA: TGCGCCAGCAGTCGACCGGCGGGAGGAGAAGAGACC. It specifies CASSRPAGGEET. The full CDR3 reads CASSRPAGGEETQYF. This chain joins TRBV10-2 and TRBJ2-5; 8 nucleotides line up with TRBD2. Coverage ceases 3 residues before the CDR3 finishes, and the germline J gene fills in the end. Trimming cost V 5 bases and J 3 bases; bases outside gene matches: 8. Germline CDR1 reads WSHSY; CDR2 reads SAAADI. The CDR3 sequence is 15 residues long.

In its sample, this clone was seen many times. The read falls 3 residues short of the CDR3 end, and the missing part is taken from the germline J gene. This sequence joins TRBV5-6 and TRBJ2-3; maybe TRBD2 (5 bases). The ends were cut back, 4 bases at V and 6 bases at J, with 9 bases in the middle. This CDR3 region has 12 residues. Germline V gives CDR1 SGHDT, CDR2 YYEEEE. Partial CDR3 DNA: TGTGCCAGCAGCCCGAGGGTGGATACG. Amino acids: CASSPRVDT. The full-length CDR3 reads as CASSPRVDTQYF. Full variable domain (missing parts from reference TRBV5-6 and TRBJ2-3): DAGVTQSPTHLIKTRGQQVTLRCSPKSGHDTVSWYQQALGQGPQFIFQYYEEEERQRGNFPDRFSGHQFPNYSSELNVNALLLGDSALYLCASSPRVDTQYFGPGTRLTVL.

This clone showed up many times. The sequence runs out 3 residues before the end of the CDR3; the remainder is reconstructed from the germline J gene. This chain joins TRBV5-6 and TRBJ2-7, with a weak D call TRBD1 (5 bases). V was shortened by 4 bases and J by 4 bases, with 15 bases between the two germline ends. The CDR3 runs 14 residues. The germline V gene encodes CDR1 SGHDT and CDR2 YYEEEE. CDR3 bases read: TGTGCCAGCAGCCGTAGGGGTAGCCCATACGAG. This codes for CASSRRGSPYE. The entire CDR3 is CASSRRGSPYEQYF.

This clone was counted at least ten times. The sequence runs out 3 residues before the end of the CDR3; the remainder is reconstructed from the germline J gene. This chain uses TRBV7-6 with TRBJ2-3; 10 bases match TRBD1. Per the germline V gene, CDR1 is SGHVS and CDR2 is FNYEAQ. V was pared by 9 bases and J by 5 bases, with 8 bases of the junction left unmatched. This CDR3 contains 14 residues. The CDR3 region is CASNRTGGQDTQYF. The sequenced part of the CDR3 DNA is TGTGCCAGTAACCGGACAGGGGGACAAGATACG.